A selection of T cell receptor beta chains follows, all from one sample in a study of OX40 agonist ivuxolimab in advanced cancers. TCRdb keeps only in-frame clones here, not all; method: immunoSEQ multiplex PCR. Among 70,000 to 90,000 clones listed, less than 95% were seen once. The source was CD4+ or CD8+ T cells sorted from blood, collected in a trial of the OX40 agonist ivuxolimab. The origin of the receptors is an adult with an advanced solid tumor such as melanoma, head and neck, liver or kidney cancer. Each CDR3 is given without its conserved first and last residue. Each record gives: CDR3 protein, D gene, J gene, V gene. The D gene is left open where the match is weak.

ASSFVQTSNQPQH - TRBJ1-5 TRBV28
ASSPNGLASYNEQF TRBD2 TRBJ2-1 TRBV4-3
ASSPLRPVRGRRETQY TRBD1 TRBJ2-5 TRBV18
ASSFLDGLFPYNEQF - TRBJ2-1 TRBV7-2
ASSSPGLIYEQY - TRBJ2-7 TRBV13
ASSLDSLGQY - TRBJ2-5 TRBV5-1
ASSPGTISNQPQH - TRBJ1-5 TRBV6-5
ASSQGSGLLYGYT - TRBJ1-2 TRBV4-1
ASSLTLSGNTIY - TRBJ1-3 TRBV28
ASSSTGYNEQF TRBD1 TRBJ2-1 TRBV7-9
ASSLRLAGGPWQETQY TRBD2 TRBJ2-5 TRBV16
ASSLDSDTQY - TRBJ2-3 TRBV28
ASSIGEGTLTEAF - TRBJ1-1 TRBV19
ASSLGRGSGEQF TRBD1 TRBJ2-1 TRBV27
AISELGLAAYNEQF TRBD2 TRBJ2-1 TRBV10-3
ASSLFRAVEGYT - TRBJ1-2 TRBV4-3
ASSLSGLGQPQH - TRBJ1-5 TRBV5-8
ASSQGSIRRAF - TRBJ1-1 TRBV4-1
ASSLTSGASYNEQF TRBD2 TRBJ2-1 TRBV4-1
AISGTGVETQY TRBD1 TRBJ2-3 TRBV10-3